The clone carrying this TCR beta chain was seen repeatedly, ten times or more. The antigen remains unidentified. This entry belongs to a study of identical twins. Broader study findings: There was an excess of low generation probability in the out-of-frame alpha sequences that twins shared. A partial confounding effect on zero-insertion analyses could come from invariant MAIT and iNKT cells.

Trimming removed 6 bases from V and 5 bases from J, with 10 bases in between. This CDR3 region has 11 residues. Germline loops: CDR1 SQVTM, CDR2 ANQGSEA. Template switching, a step in the protocol, added a universal primer site, and cDNA carried unique molecular identifiers. Via MiXCR, TCRdb re-called the 5' RACE reads, giving one row per CDR3 protein. The data show 230,000 or so distinct CDR3 sequences, with about 8% seen just once and 2.5% to 3.5% held by the top ten. This sample was shared with a second study, whose subject was yellow fever vaccine responses in identical twins.

The chain joins TRBV29-1 to TRBJ2-5; possibly TRBD2 for D (5 bases). The source of this sequence is a woman under 30 in good health. What was sequenced was CD8+ T cells sorted from blood. The CDR3 is CSVPRGETQYF. CDR3 in DNA: TGCAGCGTCCCAAGAGGGGAGACCCAGTACTTC.